This TCR beta chain was captured by sequencing in a study of T-cell reconstitution after alpha-beta-depleted transplantation in children. Overall study results and limits: Expanded graft clones, several hundred of them, were reportedly the source of alpha-beta T cells about two months after transplant.

On this clonotype itself: Its antigen is undetermined.

The library targeted TCRbeta and was prepared with unique molecular identifiers. MiXCR was run by TCRdb on the PCR reads, yielding one entry per CDR3 protein. Here the sample spans just over 950,000 distinct CDR3 sequences, 25% to 30% being singletons. Sequenced here: PBMCs, mostly from graft donor cells, sampled 360 days after TCRalphabeta/CD19-depleted stem cell transplant. The receptor was isolated from a boy in the first two years of life who had a stem cell transplant for SCID, so the T cells may come from the graft donor.

The CDR3 DNA reads TGCAGTGCTAGCAGGGGTAGTGTGTATGGCTACACCTTC. Encoded protein: CSASRGSVYGYTF. This chain connects TRBV20-1 to TRBJ1-2; a weak D match, TRBD1 (6 bases). The CDR3 runs 13 residues. V was trimmed by 3 bases and J by 5 bases, leaving 13 bases between them. Per the germline V gene, CDR1 is DFQATT and CDR2 is SNEGSKA (reference sequence).